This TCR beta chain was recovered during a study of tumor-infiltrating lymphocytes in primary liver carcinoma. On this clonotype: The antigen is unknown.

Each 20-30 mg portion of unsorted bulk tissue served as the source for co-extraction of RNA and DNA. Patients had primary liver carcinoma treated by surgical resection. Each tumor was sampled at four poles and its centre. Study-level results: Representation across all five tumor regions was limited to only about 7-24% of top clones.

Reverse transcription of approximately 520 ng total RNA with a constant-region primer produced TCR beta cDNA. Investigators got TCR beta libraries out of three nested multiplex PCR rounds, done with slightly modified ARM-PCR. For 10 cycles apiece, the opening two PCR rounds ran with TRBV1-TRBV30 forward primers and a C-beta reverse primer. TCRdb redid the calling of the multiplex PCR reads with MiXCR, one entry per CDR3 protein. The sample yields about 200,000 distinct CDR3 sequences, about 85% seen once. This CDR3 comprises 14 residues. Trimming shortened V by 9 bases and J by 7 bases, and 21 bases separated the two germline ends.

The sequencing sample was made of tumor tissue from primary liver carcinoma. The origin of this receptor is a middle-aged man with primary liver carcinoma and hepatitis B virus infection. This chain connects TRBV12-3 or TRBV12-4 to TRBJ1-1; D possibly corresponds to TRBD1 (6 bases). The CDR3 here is CASSPHRAGIEAFF. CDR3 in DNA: TGTGCCAGTAGTCCCCACAGGGCAGGCATTGAAGCTTTCTTT.